This T cell receptor (beta chain) is drawn from a study of shared clonotypes between healthy human individuals. The study drew all its donors from Caucasian adults living in Nashville, Tennessee. Roughly 99 million PBMCs were counted before genomic DNA extraction. Sequenced by immunoSEQ multiplex PCR; TCRdb stores in-frame clones only, minus some. The sample records about half a million clones, roughly three quarters being singletons. Germline CDR1 and CDR2: GTSNPN and SVGIG (reference sequence). The CDR3 loop spans 13 amino acids. Concerning this clone: A far larger clone is off by one base, so a read error is likely.

The chain recombines TRBV30 with TRBJ2-1, with 9 bases lining up with TRBD2. Sequencing used PBMCs. This clonotype was sampled from a woman aged 40-49 years in good health. Some clones in this sample may be carry-over from other donors' samples. CDR3 residues: CARGGLAYNEQLF. Written as DNA, the CDR3 is TGTGCCCGGGGGGGACTAGCCTACAATGAGCAGCTCTTC.